The 3 T cell receptor beta chains below come from one sample, sequenced in a study of cytomegalovirus exposure and HLA in healthy donors. PCR amplification relied on 60 Vbeta primers (plus 13 Jbeta primers). Repertoires were generated with immunoSEQ multiplex PCR, while TCRdb's copy carries only in-frame clones and drops some. Of approximately 88,000 clones listed, approximately 76% are singletons. The material sequenced was PBMCs. The origin of the receptors is a young man in good health and CMV-seropositive.

The genes are TRBV19 and TRBJ1-2; 7 bases are a match to TRBD1. V dropped 8 bases and J dropped 4; count of bases not matched to a gene: 16. The CDR3 is made up of 16 amino acids. Germline V gene sequence: CDR1 LNHDA, CDR2 SQIVND (reference sequence). The CDR3 loop is CASSTPGQSLIYGYTF. The CDR3 DNA follows: TGTGCCAGTTCCACGCCGGGACAGTCTTTAATCTATGGCTACACCTTC. The full variable domain, in which reference TRBV19 and TRBJ1-2 provide the parts outside the CDR3, is DGGITQSPKYLFRKEGQNVTLSCEQNLNHDAMYWYRQDPGQGLRLIYYSQIVNDFQKGDIAEGYSVSREKKESFPLTVTSAQKNPTAFYLCASSTPGQSLIYGYTFGSGTRLTVV.

Only one count was recorded for this clone. CDR3 in DNA: TGTGCCAGCAGCGTAGGGGGGGGTTCACCCCTCCACTTT. As protein: CASSVGGGSPLHF. This chain connects TRBV9 to TRBJ1-6, with D perhaps TRBD1 (5 bases). V was shortened by 0 bases and J by 9 bases, with 7 bases between the two germline ends. Germline values: CDR1 SGDLS, CDR2 YYNGEE. CDR3 length equals 13 residues.

This chain joins TRBV7-2 and TRBJ2-7; 8 nucleotides agree with TRBD1. Germline trimming cut 4 bases from V and 2 bases from J; bases unmatched to any gene: 7. CDR3 size: 15 residues. Per the germline V gene, CDR1 is SGHTA and CDR2 is FQGNSA. The CDR3 sequence is CASSSAPGQAYEQYF. The CDR3 DNA follows: TGTGCCAGCAGCTCTGCCCCGGGACAGGCCTACGAGCAGTACTTC. Full variable domain (remainder filled in from reference TRBV7-2 and TRBJ2-7): GAGVSQSPSNKVTEKGKDVELRCDPISGHTALYWYRQSLGQGLEFLIYFQGNSAPDKSGLPSDRFSAERTGGSVSTLTIQRTQQEDSAVYLCASSSAPGQAYEQYFGPGTRLTVT.